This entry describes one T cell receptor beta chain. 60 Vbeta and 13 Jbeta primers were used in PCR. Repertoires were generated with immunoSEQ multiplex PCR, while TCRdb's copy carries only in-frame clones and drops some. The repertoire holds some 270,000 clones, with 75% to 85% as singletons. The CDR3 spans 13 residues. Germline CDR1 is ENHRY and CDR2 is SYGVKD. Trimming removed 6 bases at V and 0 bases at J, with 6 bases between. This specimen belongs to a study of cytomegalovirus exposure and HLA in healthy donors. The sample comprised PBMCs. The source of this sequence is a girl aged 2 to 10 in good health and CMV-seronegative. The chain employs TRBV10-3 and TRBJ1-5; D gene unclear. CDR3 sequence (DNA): TGTGCCATCAGGAACAATAGCAATCAGCCCCAGCATTTT. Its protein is CAIRNNSNQPQHF.